Presented here are 17 T cell receptor beta chains from one specimen sequenced in a study of T cell repertoires in ileal Crohn's disease. Time point indicated: neoterminal ileum biopsy at postoperative endoscopy, about 6 months after surgery. TCRdb keeps only in-frame clones here, not all; method: immunoSEQ multiplex PCR. The sample has about 13,000 clones, 60% to 80% seen once. Specimen: ileal tissue. The receptors were sampled from an adult with Crohn's disease.

V is TRBV6-1 and J is TRBJ1-2; D unclear. The germline V gene has CDR1 MNHNS and CDR2 SASEGT. V lost 2 bases and J lost 1, with 11 bases in between. This CDR3 has 15 residues. CDR3 protein: CASSELLANNYGYTF. DNA for the CDR3: TGTGCCAGCAGTGAACTGTTAGCAAATAACTATGGCTACACCTTC.

This clone was seen only a few times. This chain uses TRBV5-1 with TRBJ2-5; 10 bases map to TRBD1. The germline V gene has CDR1 SGHRS and CDR2 YFSETQ. V lost 4 bases and J lost 2; bases outside the gene matches: 5. This CDR3 is 15 amino acids long. CDR3 DNA: TGCGCCAGCAGCCCGGGACAGGGGTGGCAAGAGACCCAGTACTTC. Translating gives CASSPGQGWQETQYF.

The V and J genes are TRBV6-1 and TRBJ2-7; 7 bases match TRBD1. The CDR3 is made up of 14 amino acids. V shed 7 bases, J shed 3 bases, and the junction held 9 bases outside the gene matches. Per the germline V gene, CDR1 is MNHNS and CDR2 is SASEGT. Here the CDR3 DNA reads TGTGCCAGCACCCGACAGGGCATGCTCTACGAGCAGTACTTC. Its protein product is CASTRQGMLYEQYF.

The chain uses TRBV19 and TRBJ1-5; 10 positions match TRBD1. Per germline, CDR1 LNHDA and CDR2 SQIVND (reference sequence). V was clipped by 7 bases and J by 3 bases; unmatched bases: 9. The CDR3 has 16 amino acids. CDR3 region: CASTPWDRGPNQPQHF. The CDR3 DNA reads TGTGCCAGTACCCCTTGGGACAGGGGCCCCAATCAGCCCCAGCATTTT.

A few counts support this clone. J is TRBJ2-5 and V is TRBV5-1, with TRBD2 matching 9 bases. This CDR3 contains 15 residues. Trimming at V came to 2 bases and at J to 3 bases, leaving 5 bases not matched to a gene. CDR1 and CDR2 (germline): SGHRS, YFSETQ. In DNA form, the CDR3 reads TGCGCCAGCAGCTTAGGGATAGCGGGGGAAGAGACCCAGTACTTC. Translation: CASSLGIAGEETQYF.

Within the sample, this clone is medium-sized. V and J are TRBV7-9 and TRBJ2-3, with D possibly TRBD2 on 5 matching bases. In germline, CDR1 is SEHNR, CDR2 FQNEAQ (reference sequence). The CDR3 covers 14 residues. The germline V and J ends were trimmed by 5 bases and 4 bases, with 13 bases remaining between them. The CDR3 region is CASSPGLDPDTQYF. CDR3 nucleotide sequence: TGTGCCAGCAGCCCTGGACTGGATCCAGATACGCAGTATTTT.

The sample holds a few counts of this clone. The chain has TRBV2 and TRBJ2-5; the match to TRBD2 covers 9 bases. Germline loops: CDR1 SNHLY, CDR2 FYNNEI. J lost 5 bases, V lost 3 bases, and 4 bases had no gene match. The CDR3 extends over 14 amino acids. The CDR3 region is CASSDLAGGETQYF. The CDR3 DNA is TGTGCCAGCAGTGACTTGGCGGGGGGGGAGACCCAGTACTTC.

The chain has TRBV6-4 and TRBJ2-3; the D gene is possibly TRBD2 (6 bases). Trimming removed 10 bases from V and 6 bases from J, with 23 bases in between. The CDR3 totals 15 residues. Germline V lookup: CDR1 MRHNA, CDR2 SNTAGT. CDR3 in amino acids: CAIPRGVNKGDTQYF. The CDR3 DNA reads TGTGCCATTCCGCGGGGAGTCAATAAAGGGGATACGCAGTATTTT.

The J gene is TRBJ1-1, the V gene TRBV19; 10 bases are a match to TRBD1. This CDR3 contains 14 residues. Germline-derived CDR1 and CDR2 are LNHDA and SQIVND (reference sequence). With 5 bases clipped from V and 6 bases from J, the junction kept 6 bases outside the gene matches. This chain's CDR3 is CASSFRDRGAEAFF. The CDR3 DNA reads as TGTGCCAGTAGTTTCCGGGACAGGGGAGCTGAAGCTTTCTTT. The full variable domain, in which reference TRBV19 and TRBJ1-1 provide the parts outside the CDR3, is DGGITQSPKYLFRKEGQNVTLSCEQNLNHDAMYWYRQDPGQGLRLIYYSQIVNDFQKGDIAEGYSVSREKKESFPLTVTSAQKNPTAFYLCASSFRDRGAEAFFGQGTRLTVV.

This clone was picked up a small number of times. The V call is TRBV11-2, the J call TRBJ2-1; no clear D gene. CDR3 length equals 12 residues. V lost 5 bases, J lost 6 bases, and 8 bases lay in between. CDR1 SGHAT and CDR2 FQNNGV come from the germline V gene. CDR3 coding DNA: TGTGCCAGCAGCCCGACACTCAATGAGCAGTTCTTC. This gives the protein CASSPTLNEQFF.

The V and J genes are TRBV5-6 and TRBJ1-1; TRBD1 is a possible D gene (5 bases). Germline V gene data show CDR1 as SGHDT and CDR2 as YYEEEE. V was clipped by 3 bases and J by 4 bases, with 19 bases between them. The CDR3 totals 16 residues. The chain's CDR3 is CASSWGTSGFGTEAFF. Here the CDR3 DNA reads TGTGCCAGCAGCTGGGGGACCAGCGGATTCGGCACTGAAGCTTTCTTT. Full variable domain (rest looked up from reference TRBV5-6 and TRBJ1-1): DAGVTQSPTHLIKTRGQQVTLRCSPKSGHDTVSWYQQALGQGPQFIFQYYEEEERQRGNFPDRFSGHQFPNYSSELNVNALLLGDSALYLCASSWGTSGFGTEAFFGQGTRLTVV.

This rearrangement joins TRBV2 to TRBJ2-4; no clear D gene. Germline CDR1 reads SNHLY; CDR2 reads FYNNEI. The CDR3 is made up of 15 amino acids. V lost 2 bases, J lost 0 bases, and 8 bases lay in between. CDR3 amino acids: CASSESRTAKNIQYF. CDR3 bases: TGTGCCAGCAGTGAATCGCGGACAGCCAAAAACATTCAGTACTTC.

This sequence joins TRBV19 and TRBJ2-1, with D maybe TRBD2 (6 bases). Germline V gene data show CDR1 as LNHDA and CDR2 as SQIVND (reference sequence). This CDR3 has 13 residues. V was cut by 5 bases and J by 8 bases, with 13 bases left in between. The CDR3 DNA reads TGTGCCAGTAGTTTGGGGGGAATAGATGAGCAGTTCTTC. Its protein product is CASSLGGIDEQFF.

The rearrangement links TRBV5-1 to TRBJ2-2; no definite D call. This CDR3 contains 15 residues. CDR1 and CDR2 from the germline V gene are SGHRS and YFSETQ. V was cut by 1 base and J by 1 base, with 8 bases left in between. The CDR3 DNA reads TGCGCCAGCAGCTTGTCCTCCGGGAACACCGGGGAGCTGTTTTTT. Protein: CASSLSSGNTGELFF.

The chain carries TRBV5-1 and TRBJ2-5; D call uncertain. Germline V CDR1 and CDR2: SGHRS, YFSETQ. Trimming removed 0 bases at V and 2 bases at J, with 11 bases between. CDR3 size: 15 residues. CDR3 residues: CASSLAGSAQETQYF. CDR3 in DNA: TGCGCCAGCAGCTTGGCAGGAAGCGCACAAGAGACCCAGTACTTC.

The chain links TRBV11-2 to TRBJ1-4; D unresolved. Germline CDR1 is SGHAT and CDR2 is FQNNGV. The CDR3 contains 15 residues. Trimming removed 1 base at V and 0 bases at J, with 6 bases between. The CDR3 loop reads CASSLGRATNEKLFF. As DNA, the CDR3 is TGTGCCAGCAGCTTAGGAAGGGCAACTAATGAAAAACTGTTTTTT. Looking up the rest from reference TRBV11-2 and TRBJ1-4 gives the full variable domain: EAGVAQSPRYKIIEKRQSVAFWCNPISGHATLYWYQQILGQGPKLLIQFQNNGVVDDSQLPKDRFSAERLKGVDSTLKIQPAKLEDSAVYLCASSLGRATNEKLFFGSGTQLSVL.

This sequence joins TRBV2 and TRBJ2-2; D is undetermined. Trimming shortened V by 0 bases and J by 3 bases, and 8 bases separated the two germline ends. CDR1 is SNHLY, CDR2 FYNNEI, per germline. The CDR3 sequence is 15 residues long. The CDR3 DNA reads as TGTGCCAGCAGTGAAGCGGAACAAGACACCGGGGAGCTGTTTTTT. Amino acid sequence: CASSEAEQDTGELFF. Full variable domain (outside the CDR3, taken from reference TRBV2 and TRBJ2-2): EPEVTQTPSHQVTQMGQEVILRCVPISNHLYFYWYRQILGQKVEFLVSFYNNEISEKSEIFDDQFSVERPDGSNFTLKIRSTKLEDSAMYFCASSEAEQDTGELFFGEGSRLTVL.